This T cell receptor beta chain comes out of a study of blood T cell repertoires in COVID-19. Overall study context: Acute-phase and convalescent COVID-19 samples originated in the United States, Italy and Spain. Sources were T cells, B-cell-depleted T cells, or PBMCs; the material itself was cDNA or gDNA.

In the authors' workflow: Amplification with reference gene primers provided the estimates of nucleated cell counts. Generated by immunoSEQ multiplex PCR, the TCRdb table keeps only in-frame clones and is missing some. V, J and clone size derive from that table, while D and trimming were established from the DNA sequence. Of under 300,000 clones listed, 75% to 85% are singletons. Germline V gene lookup returns CDR1 SEHNR and CDR2 FQNEAQ (reference sequence). Trimming pared 3 bases from V and 11 bases from J, leaving 10 bases between. This CDR3 is built from 11 residues. This chain connects TRBV7-9 to TRBJ1-1; D is undetermined. This clonotype was sampled from a woman between 40 and 55 years old who had recovered from COVID-19. The specimen sequenced was peripheral blood. The CDR3 DNA reads TGTGCCAGCAGCTTGGGTGTGGAGGCTTTCTTT. Amino acid sequence: CASSLGVEAFF.